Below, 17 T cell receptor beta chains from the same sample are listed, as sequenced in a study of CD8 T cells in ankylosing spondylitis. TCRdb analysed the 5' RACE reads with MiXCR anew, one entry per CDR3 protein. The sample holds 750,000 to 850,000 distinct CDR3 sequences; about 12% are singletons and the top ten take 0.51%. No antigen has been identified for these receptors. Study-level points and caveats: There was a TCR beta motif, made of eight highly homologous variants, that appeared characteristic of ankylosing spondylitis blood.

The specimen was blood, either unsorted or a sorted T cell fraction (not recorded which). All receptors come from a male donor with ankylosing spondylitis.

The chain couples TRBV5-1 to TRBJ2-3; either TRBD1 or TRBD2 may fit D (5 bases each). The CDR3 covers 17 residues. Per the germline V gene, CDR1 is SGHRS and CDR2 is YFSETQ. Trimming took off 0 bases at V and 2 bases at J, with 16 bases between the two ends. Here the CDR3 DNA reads TGCGCCAGCAGCTTGGGTGGCAGCCGGGGCCTCACAGATACGCAGTATTTT. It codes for CASSLGGSRGLTDTQYF.

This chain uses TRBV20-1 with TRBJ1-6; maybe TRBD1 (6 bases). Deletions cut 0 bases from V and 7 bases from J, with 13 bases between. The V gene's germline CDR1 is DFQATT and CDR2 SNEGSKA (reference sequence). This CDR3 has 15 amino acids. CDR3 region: CSARDPRTVNSPLHF. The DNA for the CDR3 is TGCAGTGCTAGAGATCCCAGGACAGTAAATTCACCCCTCCACTTT.

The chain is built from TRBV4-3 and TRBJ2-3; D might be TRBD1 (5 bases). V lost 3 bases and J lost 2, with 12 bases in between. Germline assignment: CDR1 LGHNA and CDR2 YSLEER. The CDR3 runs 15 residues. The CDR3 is CASSQYRFLTDTQYF. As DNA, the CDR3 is TGCGCCAGCAGCCAGTACAGGTTCCTCACAGATACGCAGTATTTT.

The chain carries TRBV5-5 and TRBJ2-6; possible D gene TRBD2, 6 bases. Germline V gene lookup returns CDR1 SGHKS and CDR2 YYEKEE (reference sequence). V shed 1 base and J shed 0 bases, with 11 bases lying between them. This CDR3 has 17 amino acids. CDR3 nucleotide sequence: TGTGCCAGCAGCTTGCTACCCGGGGGCTCTGGGGCCAACGTCCTGACTTTC. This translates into CASSLLPGGSGANVLTF.

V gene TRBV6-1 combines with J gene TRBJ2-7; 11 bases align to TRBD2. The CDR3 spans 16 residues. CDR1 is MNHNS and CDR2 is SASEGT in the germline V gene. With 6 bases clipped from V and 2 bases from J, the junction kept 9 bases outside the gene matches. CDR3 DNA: TGTGCCAGCAGGAGAGGGACTAGCGGACTAACCTACGAGCAGTACTTC. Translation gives CASRRGTSGLTYEQYF.

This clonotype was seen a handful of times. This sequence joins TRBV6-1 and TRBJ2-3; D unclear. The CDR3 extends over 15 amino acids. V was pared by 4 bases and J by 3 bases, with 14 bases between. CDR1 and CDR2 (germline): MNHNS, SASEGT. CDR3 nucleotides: TGTGCCAGCAGTGTTCCAGGACGGACGACAGATACGCAGTATTTT. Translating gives CASSVPGRTTDTQYF.

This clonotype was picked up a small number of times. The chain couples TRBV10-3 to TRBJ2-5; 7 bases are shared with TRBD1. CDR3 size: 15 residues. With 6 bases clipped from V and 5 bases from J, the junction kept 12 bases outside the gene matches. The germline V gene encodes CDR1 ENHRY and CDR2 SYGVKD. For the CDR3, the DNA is TGTGCCATCAGAGACCGACAGGGAATTGGGGAGACCCAGTACTTC. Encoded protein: CAIRDRQGIGETQYF.

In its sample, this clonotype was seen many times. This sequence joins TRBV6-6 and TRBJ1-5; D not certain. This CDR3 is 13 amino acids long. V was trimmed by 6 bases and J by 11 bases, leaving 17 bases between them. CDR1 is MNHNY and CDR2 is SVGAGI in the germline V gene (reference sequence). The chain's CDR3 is CASSPTVLSSQHF. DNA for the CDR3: TGTGCCAGCAGCCCTACAGTCCTTTCGTCCCAGCATTTT.

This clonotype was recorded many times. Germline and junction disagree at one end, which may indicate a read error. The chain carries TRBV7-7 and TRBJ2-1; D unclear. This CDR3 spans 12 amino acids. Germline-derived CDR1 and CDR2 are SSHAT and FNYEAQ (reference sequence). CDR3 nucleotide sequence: TGTGCTAGCAGCTTAGGGATGGGTGAGCAGTTCTTC. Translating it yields CASSLGMGEQFF.

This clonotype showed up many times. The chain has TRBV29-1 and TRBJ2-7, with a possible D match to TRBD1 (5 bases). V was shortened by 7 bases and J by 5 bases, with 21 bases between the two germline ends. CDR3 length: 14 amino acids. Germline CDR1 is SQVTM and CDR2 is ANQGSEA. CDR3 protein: CSASFYAGSHEQYF. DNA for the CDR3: TGCAGCGCCTCCTTTTACGCAGGGTCCCACGAGCAGTACTTC.

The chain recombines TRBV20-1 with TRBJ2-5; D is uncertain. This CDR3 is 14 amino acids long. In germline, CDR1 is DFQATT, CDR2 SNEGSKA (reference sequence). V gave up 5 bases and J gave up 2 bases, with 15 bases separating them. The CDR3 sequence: CSALRPYTQETQYF. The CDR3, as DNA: TGCAGTGCTTTGCGACCCTACACTCAAGAGACCCAGTACTTC.

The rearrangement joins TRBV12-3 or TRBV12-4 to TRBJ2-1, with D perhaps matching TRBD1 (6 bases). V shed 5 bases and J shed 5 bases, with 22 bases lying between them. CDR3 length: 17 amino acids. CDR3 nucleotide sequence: TGTGCCAGCAGTCTTACCCCCGGGACAAGTAAACACAATGAGCAGTTCTTC. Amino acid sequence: CASSLTPGTSKHNEQFF.

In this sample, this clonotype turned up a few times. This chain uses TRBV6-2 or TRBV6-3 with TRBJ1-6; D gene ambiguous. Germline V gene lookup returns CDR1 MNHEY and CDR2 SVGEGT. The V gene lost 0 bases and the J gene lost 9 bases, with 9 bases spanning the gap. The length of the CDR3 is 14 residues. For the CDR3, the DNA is TGTGCCAGCAGTTACTCGATCGGCGTTTCACCCCTCCACTTT. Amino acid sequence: CASSYSIGVSPLHF.

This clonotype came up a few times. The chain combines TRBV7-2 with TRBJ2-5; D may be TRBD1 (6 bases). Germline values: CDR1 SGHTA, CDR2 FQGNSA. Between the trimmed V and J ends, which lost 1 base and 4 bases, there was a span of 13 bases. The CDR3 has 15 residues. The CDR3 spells CASSLEGTGPETQYF. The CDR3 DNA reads TGTGCCAGCAGCTTAGAGGGAACAGGGCCAGAGACCCAGTACTTC.

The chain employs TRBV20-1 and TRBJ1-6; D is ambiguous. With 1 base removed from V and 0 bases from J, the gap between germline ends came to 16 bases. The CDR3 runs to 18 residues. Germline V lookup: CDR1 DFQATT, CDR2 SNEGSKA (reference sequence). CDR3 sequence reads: CSARGVLGISSYNSPLHF. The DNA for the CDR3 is TGCAGTGCTAGAGGAGTGCTGGGAATCAGCTCCTATAATTCACCCCTCCACTTT.

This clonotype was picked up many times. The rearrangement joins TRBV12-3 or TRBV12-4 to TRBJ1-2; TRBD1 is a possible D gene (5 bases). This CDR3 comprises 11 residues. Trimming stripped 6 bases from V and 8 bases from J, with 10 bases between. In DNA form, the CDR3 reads TGTGCCAGCAGGTGGGGGAGCGGCTACACCTTC. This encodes CASRWGSGYTF.

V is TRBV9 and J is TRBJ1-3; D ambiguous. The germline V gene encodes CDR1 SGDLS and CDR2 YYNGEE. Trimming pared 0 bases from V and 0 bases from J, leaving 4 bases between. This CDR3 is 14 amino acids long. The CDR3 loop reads CASSVDYSGNTIYF. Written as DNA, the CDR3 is TGTGCCAGCAGCGTAGATTACTCTGGAAACACCATATATTTT.